This passage covers 23 T cell receptor beta chains from one sample sequenced in a study of shared clonotypes between healthy human individuals. Repertoires were generated with immunoSEQ multiplex PCR, while TCRdb's copy carries only in-frame clones and drops some. This table has approximately 2.5 million clones, 90% to 95% appearing once. The sample comprised naive CD4+ T cells sorted from blood. Stated subset: CD45RA+ positively selected. These receptors all come from a man aged 18-30 years in good health.

J is TRBJ2-2 and V is TRBV11-3; no definite D call. Trimming took 4 bases from V and 6 from J, leaving 9 bases between them. CDR1 and CDR2 (germline): SGHNT, YENEEA. CDR3 length: 13 amino acids. The CDR3 reads CASSSIRAGELFF. DNA of the CDR3: TGTGCCAGCAGCTCCATAAGGGCCGGGGAGCTGTTTTTT.

This chain uses TRBV4-1 with TRBJ2-7, with a possible D match to TRBD1 (5 bases). From germline, CDR1 is MGHRA and CDR2 YSYEKL. V was cut by 0 bases and J by 3 bases, with 15 bases left in between. This CDR3 is built from 16 residues. Here the CDR3 reads CASSQDRWGFDYEQYF. DNA of the CDR3: TGCGCCAGCAGCCAAGATCGATGGGGCTTCGACTACGAGCAGTACTTC.

The chain has TRBV7-9 and TRBJ2-2; 10 positions match TRBD2. This CDR3 comprises 16 residues. From germline, CDR1 is SEHNR and CDR2 FQNEAQ (reference sequence). Unmatched junction bases numbered 12, after V lost 7 bases and J lost 7 bases. In nucleotides, the CDR3 is TGTGCCAGCACCTATCCTAGCGGGAGAGATATCGGGGAGCTGTTTTTT. Translation gives CASTYPSGRDIGELFF.

A remark on this clone: At one end, the junction sequence differs from germline, possibly due to a read error. The genes are TRBV7-7 and TRBJ2-3, with a possible D match to TRBD2 (5 bases). The CDR3 has 18 amino acids. Germline-derived CDR1 and CDR2 are SSHAT and FNYEAQ (reference sequence). The CDR3 DNA is TGTGCTAGCAGCTTAAAGTCCCTAGGGAGAGGAGGCACAGATACGCAGTATTTT. Translating gives CASSLKSLGRGGTDTQYF.

The rearrangement uses TRBV6-1 and TRBJ1-2, with 9 bases that match TRBD1. Germline values: CDR1 MNHNS, CDR2 SASEGT. V was clipped by 10 bases and J by 5 bases; unmatched bases: 11. This CDR3 spans 14 amino acids. The chain's CDR3 is CATSADRGLYGYTF. The CDR3 bases are TGTGCCACCTCGGCGGACAGGGGATTGTATGGCTACACCTTC.

CDR3 sequence: CASSYSGGLTYEQYF. The CDR3 DNA sequence: TGTGCCAGCAGTTACAGTGGGGGGCTTACCTACGAGCAGTACTTC. This chain connects TRBV6-6 to TRBJ2-7; D possibly uses TRBD1 or TRBD2 (6 bases each). The CDR3 spans 15 residues. The germline V gene has CDR1 MNHNY and CDR2 SVGAGI (reference sequence). Trimming pared 2 bases from V and 2 bases from J, leaving 13 bases between.

The V call is TRBV7-2, the J call TRBJ2-1; D is unclear. Germline loops: CDR1 SGHTA, CDR2 FQGNSA. V was clipped by 1 base and J by 0 bases, with 19 bases between them. The CDR3 runs to 19 residues. The CDR3 region is CASSLGPSPATSSYNEQFF. The CDR3 nucleotides read TGTGCCAGCAGCTTAGGTCCTAGTCCCGCCACAAGCTCCTACAATGAGCAGTTCTTC.

The genes are TRBV30 and TRBJ2-3; TRBD2 matches at 9 bases. CDR3 size: 14 residues. J was trimmed by 6 bases and V by 0 bases; bases with no gene match: 4. Germline V gene sequence: CDR1 GTSNPN, CDR2 SVGIG (reference sequence). The CDR3 DNA sequence: TGTGCCTGGAGTGTTAGCGGGGGAACCGATACGCAGTATTTT. Residues: CAWSVSGGTDTQYF.

Concerning this clone: The sample carries other DNA sequences with the same CDR3. The rearrangement joins TRBV18 to TRBJ2-3, with D tentatively TRBD2 (5 bases). The CDR3 contains 14 residues. Germline V gene lookup returns CDR1 KGHSH and CDR2 LQKENI. V was clipped by 3 bases and J by 1 base, with 8 bases between them. Here the CDR3 reads CASSPLSGTDTQYF. As DNA, the CDR3 is TGTGCCAGCTCACCTCTTAGCGGCACAGATACGCAGTATTTT.

V gene TRBV10-3 combines with J gene TRBJ1-1; no reliable D call. Germline loops: CDR1 ENHRY, CDR2 SYGVKD. The CDR3 length is 15 residues. V lost 6 bases to trimming and J lost 2 bases, with 16 bases between them. The CDR3 reads CAIREGWPSNTEAFF. CDR3 nucleotides: TGTGCCATCAGGGAGGGCTGGCCTTCCAACACTGAAGCTTTCTTT.

This chain connects TRBV4-3 to TRBJ2-3, with D perhaps assigned TRBD1 or TRBD2 (5 bases each). With 1 base removed from V and 3 bases from J, the gap between germline ends came to 17 bases. CDR1 is LGHNA, CDR2 YSLEER, per germline. This CDR3 is 17 amino acids long. DNA of the CDR3: TGCGCCAGCAGCCAAGTCGGATGGGGGATGTCAACAGATACGCAGTATTTT. It is translated as CASSQVGWGMSTDTQYF.

The genes are TRBV19 and TRBJ1-4, with D possibly being TRBD1 (5 bases). V lost 5 bases and J lost 2, with 12 bases in between. Germline values: CDR1 LNHDA, CDR2 SQIVND (reference sequence). CDR3 size: 15 residues. Here the CDR3 DNA reads TGTGCCAGTAGTGGAAGACAGACTACTAATGAAAAACTGTTTTTT. It translates to CASSGRQTTNEKLFF.

V and J are TRBV2 and TRBJ2-7; the match to TRBD2 covers 11 bases. The CDR3 runs to 14 residues. Germline V gives CDR1 SNHLY, CDR2 FYNNEI. With V trimmed by 6 bases and J by 6 bases, 7 bases remained unmatched. CDR3 nucleotide sequence: TGTGCCAGCAGGGGGGGGCTAGCGGGAGGCGAGCAGTACTTC. This translates into CASRGGLAGGEQYF.

CDR3 amino acids: CASNMESSGNTIYF. DNA of the CDR3: TGTGCCAGCAATATGGAAAGCTCTGGAAACACCATATATTTT. The chain employs TRBV2 and TRBJ1-3; no clear D. The CDR3 runs to 14 residues. Trimming removed 7 bases from V and 0 bases from J, with 10 bases in between. Germline V gene data show CDR1 as SNHLY and CDR2 as FYNNEI.

This chain uses TRBV2 with TRBJ2-7; D may correspond to TRBD1 or TRBD2 (5 bases each). This CDR3 is 14 amino acids long. Germline CDR1 SNHLY, CDR2 FYNNEI. The V end lost 3 bases, the J end lost 1 base, and 10 bases lay between the germline ends. The CDR3 here is CASSEHEGSYEQYF. For the CDR3, the DNA is TGTGCCAGCAGTGAGCACGAGGGGTCCTACGAGCAGTACTTC. Looking up the rest from reference TRBV2 and TRBJ2-7 gives the full variable domain: EPEVTQTPSHQVTQMGQEVILRCVPISNHLYFYWYRQILGQKVEFLVSFYNNEISEKSEIFDDQFSVERPDGSNFTLKIRSTKLEDSAMYFCASSEHEGSYEQYFGPGTRLTVT.

The chain is built from TRBV2 and TRBJ2-5, with TRBD2 identical over 9 bases. The J call could be wrong; TRBJ2-7 is a better fit for the DNA end. CDR1 is SNHLY, CDR2 FYNNEI, per germline. The CDR3 is made up of 18 amino acids. In nucleotides, the CDR3 is TGTGCCAGCAGTGAAACCCTGGGGCTAGCGGGAAGCTCCTACGAGCAGTACTTC. This encodes CASSETLGLAGSSYEQYF.

A remark on this clone: The same CDR3 arises from other DNA sequences in this sample as well. The chain carries TRBV19 and TRBJ2-5; D is unclear. V was shortened by 1 base and J by 3 bases, with 6 bases between the two germline ends. Germline V lookup: CDR1 LNHDA, CDR2 SQIVND (reference sequence). There are 13 residues in the CDR3. CDR3 bases: TGTGCCAGTAGTATAGCCGAGAAAGAGACCCAGTACTTC. Its protein is CASSIAEKETQYF.

The chain recombines TRBV5-1 with TRBJ2-2; 8 positions agree with TRBD1. There are 15 residues in the CDR3. With V trimmed by 7 bases and J by 5 bases, 10 bases remained unmatched. Germline assignment: CDR1 SGHRS and CDR2 YFSETQ. The DNA of the CDR3 is TGCGCCAGCTACCCGGACAGGGTAAATACCGGGGAGCTGTTTTTT. Translating gives CASYPDRVNTGELFF.

J is TRBJ1-2 and V is TRBV19; possibly TRBD1 for D (5 bases). The CDR3 length is 16 residues. Trimming pared 6 bases from V and 0 bases from J, leaving 17 bases between. Germline V gene data show CDR1 as LNHDA and CDR2 as SQIVND (reference sequence). CDR3 protein: CASSPRGARANYGYTF. CDR3 in DNA: TGTGCCAGTAGCCCACGCGGGGCTAGAGCTAACTATGGCTACACCTTC.

This clone was seen once. The chain joins TRBV7-2 to TRBJ2-7; D gene unclear. The CDR3 runs 13 residues. Germline CDR1 SGHTA, CDR2 FQGNSA. Deletions cut 0 bases from V and 6 bases from J, with 9 bases between. In DNA, the CDR3 is TGTGCCAGCAGCTTAGCCTATGTTGGCGAGCAGTACTTC. This encodes CASSLAYVGEQYF.

Worth noting for this clone: The same CDR3 can be traced to other DNA sequences in this sample. The chain recombines TRBV15 with TRBJ2-7, with D uncertain. Germline CDR1 reads LNHNV; CDR2 reads YYDKDF (reference sequence). Trimming pared 3 bases from V and 0 bases from J, leaving 9 bases between. This CDR3 is 14 amino acids long. The CDR3 DNA reads TGTGCCACCAGCAGGGACGGGTCCTCCTACGAGCAGTACTTC. Translated: CATSRDGSSYEQYF.

V usage is TRBV2 and J usage is TRBJ1-2; maybe TRBD1 (5 bases). Trimming cost V 6 bases and J 4 bases, with 15 bases left between them. CDR1 and CDR2 from the germline V gene are SNHLY and FYNNEI. The CDR3 is made up of 14 amino acids. CDR3 DNA: TGTGCCAGCAGCGACACCTCAGGGATCTATGGCTACACCTTC. Translating it yields CASSDTSGIYGYTF. Looking up the rest from reference TRBV2 and TRBJ1-2 gives the full variable domain: EPEVTQTPSHQVTQMGQEVILRCVPISNHLYFYWYRQILGQKVEFLVSFYNNEISEKSEIFDDQFSVERPDGSNFTLKIRSTKLEDSAMYFCASSDTSGIYGYTFGSGTRLTVV.

The V call is TRBV5-6, the J call TRBJ1-4; D is unresolved. Trimming stripped 0 bases from V and 7 bases from J, with 13 bases between. Germline-derived CDR1 and CDR2 are SGHDT and YYEEEE. The CDR3 is made up of 15 amino acids. In DNA, the CDR3 is TGTGCCAGCAGCTTGGCCGGGGTAGGAAGTGAAAAACTGTTTTTT. Amino acids: CASSLAGVGSEKLFF.